A selection of T cell receptor beta chains follows, all from one sample in a study of cytomegalovirus exposure and HLA in healthy donors. Libraries were prepared by immunoSEQ multiplex PCR; TCRdb keeps only in-frame clonotypes and omits some of them. The sample lists some 90,000 clones; about four fifths were seen once. What was sequenced was PBMCs. Receptors originate from a female donor in good health and CMV-seropositive. Each CDR3 is given with its conserved first and last residue. The D gene is left open where the match is weak. Not all rows give a size; the values are once, few, many and, for expanded clones, a class.

V gene: TRBV5-1
D gene: TRBD2
J gene: TRBJ2-7
clone size: few
CDR3 protein: CASSLGLAGELAYEQYF
CDR3 DNA: TGCGCCAGCAGCTTGGGACTAGCGGGAGAGCTCGCCTACGAGCAGTACTTC

V gene: TRBV30
D gene: TRBD2
J gene: TRBJ2-3
clone size: -
CDR3 protein: CAWRPGLAGADTQYF
CDR3 DNA: TGTGCCTGGAGACCGGGACTAGCGGGAGCAGATACGCAGTATTTT

V gene: TRBV28
D gene: TRBD1
J gene: TRBJ1-2
clone size: -
CDR3 protein: CASSSTGTGYGYTF
CDR3 DNA: TGTGCCAGCAGTTCGACCGGGACAGGCTATGGCTACACCTTC

V gene: TRBV4-2
D gene: -
J gene: TRBJ2-7
clone size: -
CDR3 protein: CASSQGPGHGYEQYF
CDR3 DNA: TGTGCCAGCAGCCAAGGTCCGGGACACGGCTACGAGCAGTACTTC

V gene: TRBV6-5
D gene: TRBD1
J gene: TRBJ1-6
clone size: -
CDR3 protein: CASSLDRGRSPLHF
CDR3 DNA: TGTGCCAGCAGTTTGGACAGGGGGCGTTCACCCCTCCACTTT

V gene: TRBV11-2
D gene: -
J gene: TRBJ1-4
clone size: -
CDR3 protein: CASSLAYRVGEKLFF
CDR3 DNA: TGTGCCAGCAGCTTAGCCTACAGGGTAGGCGAAAAACTGTTTTTT

V gene: TRBV10-3
D gene: -
J gene: TRBJ2-7
clone size: -
CDR3 protein: CAIRGRRGSSEQYF
CDR3 DNA: TGTGCCATCAGGGGACGCCGGGGGTCGAGCGAGCAGTACTTC

V gene: TRBV30
D gene: -
J gene: TRBJ2-1
clone size: -
CDR3 protein: CAWGGSSYNEQFF
CDR3 DNA: TGTGCCTGGGGCGGATCCTCCTACAATGAGCAGTTCTTC

V gene: TRBV15
D gene: -
J gene: TRBJ1-2
clone size: -
CDR3 protein: CATSRWPLSNYGYTF
CDR3 DNA: TGTGCCACCAGCAGATGGCCCTTATCGAACTATGGCTACACCTTC

V gene: TRBV10-3
D gene: -
J gene: TRBJ2-3
clone size: -
CDR3 protein: CALGASTDTQYF
CDR3 DNA: TGTGCCCTGGGGGCTAGCACAGATACGCAGTATTTT

V gene: TRBV4-1
D gene: -
J gene: TRBJ2-3
clone size: -
CDR3 protein: CASSQTQDSQRYF
CDR3 DNA: TGCGCCAGCAGCCAGACACAGGACAGCCAGCGGTATTTT

V gene: TRBV2
D gene: -
J gene: TRBJ1-1
clone size: -
CDR3 protein: CASILSTGSTEAFF
CDR3 DNA: TGTGCCAGCATCCTTTCGACAGGTTCCACTGAAGCTTTCTTT

V gene: TRBV7-2
D gene: -
J gene: TRBJ1-5
clone size: -
CDR3 protein: CASSASINQPQHF
CDR3 DNA: TGTGCCAGCAGCGCGAGCATAAATCAGCCCCAGCATTTT